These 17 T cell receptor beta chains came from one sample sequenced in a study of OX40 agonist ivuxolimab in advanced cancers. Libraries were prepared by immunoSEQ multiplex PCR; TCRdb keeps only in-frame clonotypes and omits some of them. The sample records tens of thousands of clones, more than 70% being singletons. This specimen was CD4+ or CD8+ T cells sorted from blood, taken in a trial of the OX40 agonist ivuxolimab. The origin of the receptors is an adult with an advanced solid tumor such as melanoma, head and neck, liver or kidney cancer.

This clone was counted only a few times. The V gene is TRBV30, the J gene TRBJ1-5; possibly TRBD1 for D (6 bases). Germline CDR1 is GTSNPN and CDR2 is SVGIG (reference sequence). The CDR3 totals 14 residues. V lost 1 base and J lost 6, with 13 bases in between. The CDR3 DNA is TGTGCCTGGAGTGGGCACAGGGTATTTCAGCCCCAGCATTTT. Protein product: CAWSGHRVFQPQHF.

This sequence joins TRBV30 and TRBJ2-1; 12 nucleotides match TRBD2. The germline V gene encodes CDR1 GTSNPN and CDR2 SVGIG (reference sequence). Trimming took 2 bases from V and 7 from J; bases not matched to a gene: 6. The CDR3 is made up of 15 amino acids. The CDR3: CAWSTPSGRGNEQFF. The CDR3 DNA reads TGTGCCTGGAGTACACCTAGCGGGAGGGGGAATGAGCAGTTCTTC.

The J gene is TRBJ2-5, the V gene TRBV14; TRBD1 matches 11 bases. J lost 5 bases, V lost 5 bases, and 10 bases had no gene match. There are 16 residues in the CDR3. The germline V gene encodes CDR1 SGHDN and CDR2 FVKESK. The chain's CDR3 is CASSAYGQGARETQYF. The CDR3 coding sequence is TGTGCCAGCAGCGCCTACGGACAGGGGGCAAGGGAGACCCAGTACTTC.

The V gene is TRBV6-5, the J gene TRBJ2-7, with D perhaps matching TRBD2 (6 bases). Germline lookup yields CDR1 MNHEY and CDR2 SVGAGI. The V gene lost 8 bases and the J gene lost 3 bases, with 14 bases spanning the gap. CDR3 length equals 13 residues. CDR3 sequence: CASGGGNHYEQYF. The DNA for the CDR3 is TGTGCCAGCGGCGGCGGGAACCACTACGAGCAGTACTTC.

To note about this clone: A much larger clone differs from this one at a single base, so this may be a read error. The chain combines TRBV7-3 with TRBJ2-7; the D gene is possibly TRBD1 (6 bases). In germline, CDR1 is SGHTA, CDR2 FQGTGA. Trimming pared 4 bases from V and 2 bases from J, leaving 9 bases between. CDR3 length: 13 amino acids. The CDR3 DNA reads TGTGCCAGCAGCTCGTGGACAGCCTACGAGCAGTACTTC. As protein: CASSSWTAYEQYF. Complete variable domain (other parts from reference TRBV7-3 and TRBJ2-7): GAGVSQTPSNKVTEKGKYVELRCDPISGHTALYWYRQSLGQGPEFLIYFQGTGAADDSGLPNDRFFAVRPEGSVSTLKIQRTERGDSAVYLCASSSWTAYEQYFGPGTRLTVT.

CDR3 nucleotides: TGCGCCAGCAGCTTGGTTACAGAGACCCAGTACTTC. Encoded protein: CASSLVTETQYF. This chain links TRBV5-1 with TRBJ2-5; D uncertain. Germline-derived CDR1 and CDR2 are SGHRS and YFSETQ. V was shortened by 0 bases and J by 4 bases, with 4 bases between the two germline ends. This CDR3 spans 12 amino acids.

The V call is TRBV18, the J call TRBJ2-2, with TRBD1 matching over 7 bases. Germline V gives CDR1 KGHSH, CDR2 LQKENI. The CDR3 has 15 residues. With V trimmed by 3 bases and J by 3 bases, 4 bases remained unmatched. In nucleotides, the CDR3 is TGTGCCAGCTCACCTCGGGACAGCTACACCGGGGAGCTGTTTTTT. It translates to CASSPRDSYTGELFF.

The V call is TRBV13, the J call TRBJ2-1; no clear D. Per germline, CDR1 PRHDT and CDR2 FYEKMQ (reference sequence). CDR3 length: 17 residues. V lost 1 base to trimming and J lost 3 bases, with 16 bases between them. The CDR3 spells CASSLEGSENGYNEQFF. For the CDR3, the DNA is TGTGCCAGCAGCTTAGAGGGTTCGGAGAACGGCTACAATGAGCAGTTCTTC.

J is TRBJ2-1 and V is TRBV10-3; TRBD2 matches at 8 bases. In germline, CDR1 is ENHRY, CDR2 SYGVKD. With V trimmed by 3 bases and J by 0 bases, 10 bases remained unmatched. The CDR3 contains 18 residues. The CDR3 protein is CAISDRVSGESSYNEQFF. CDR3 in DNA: TGTGCCATCAGTGATAGGGTTAGCGGGGAAAGCTCCTACAATGAGCAGTTCTTC.

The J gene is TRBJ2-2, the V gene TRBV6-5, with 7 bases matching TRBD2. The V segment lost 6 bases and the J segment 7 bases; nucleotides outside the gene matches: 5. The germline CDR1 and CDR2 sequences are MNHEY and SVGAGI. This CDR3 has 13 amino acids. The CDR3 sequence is CASSTSEGGELFF. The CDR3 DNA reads TGTGCCAGCAGCACTAGCGAGGGCGGGGAGCTGTTTTTT.

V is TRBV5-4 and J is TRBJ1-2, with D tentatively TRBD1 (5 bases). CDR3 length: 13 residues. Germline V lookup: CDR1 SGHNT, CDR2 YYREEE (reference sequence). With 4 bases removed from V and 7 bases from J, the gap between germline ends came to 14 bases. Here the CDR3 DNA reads TGTGCCAGCAGCGGAGGGACTGTTGGTGGCTACACCTTC. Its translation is CASSGGTVGGYTF.

In DNA form, the CDR3 reads TGCGCCAGCAGCACGGACGGTAATAGCAATCAGCCCCAGCATTTT. Protein product: CASSTDGNSNQPQHF. This chain connects TRBV5-1 to TRBJ1-5; D not certain. This CDR3 has 15 residues. Germline values: CDR1 SGHRS, CDR2 YFSETQ. Trimming cost V 4 bases and J 0 bases, with 11 bases left between them.

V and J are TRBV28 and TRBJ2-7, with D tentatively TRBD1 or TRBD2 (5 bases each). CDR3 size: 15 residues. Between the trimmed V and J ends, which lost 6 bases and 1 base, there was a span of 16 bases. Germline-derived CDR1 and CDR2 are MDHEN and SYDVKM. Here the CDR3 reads CASRWGDRRSYEQYF. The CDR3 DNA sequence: TGTGCCAGCAGATGGGGAGACAGACGATCCTACGAGCAGTACTTC.

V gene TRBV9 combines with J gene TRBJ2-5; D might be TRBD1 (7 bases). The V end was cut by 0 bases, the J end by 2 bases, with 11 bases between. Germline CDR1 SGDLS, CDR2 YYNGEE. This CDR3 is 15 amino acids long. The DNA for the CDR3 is TGTGCCAGCAGCGTAGGCGGGACAGCTCAAGAGACCCAGTACTTC. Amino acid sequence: CASSVGGTAQETQYF.

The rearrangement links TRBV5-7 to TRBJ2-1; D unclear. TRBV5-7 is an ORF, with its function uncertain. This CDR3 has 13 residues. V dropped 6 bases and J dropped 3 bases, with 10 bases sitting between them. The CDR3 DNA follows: TGTGCCAGCACCCAGGATTTCTACAATGAGCAGTTCTTC. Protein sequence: CASTQDFYNEQFF.

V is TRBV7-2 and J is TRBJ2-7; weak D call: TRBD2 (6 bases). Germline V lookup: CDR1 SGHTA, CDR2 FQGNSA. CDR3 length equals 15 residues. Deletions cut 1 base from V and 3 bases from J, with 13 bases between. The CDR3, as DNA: TGTGCCAGCAGCTTAGGCCTAGCGAGCAACTACGAGCAGTACTTC. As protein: CASSLGLASNYEQYF.

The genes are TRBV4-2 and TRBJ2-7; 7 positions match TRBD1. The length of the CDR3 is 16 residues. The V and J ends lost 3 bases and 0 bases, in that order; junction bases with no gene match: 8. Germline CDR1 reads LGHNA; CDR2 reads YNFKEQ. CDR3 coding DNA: TGTGCCAGCAGCCAGGAGGCCGGGACAGTCTCCTACGAGCAGTACTTC. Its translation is CASSQEAGTVSYEQYF.